The clone carrying this T cell receptor (beta chain) was counted a few times. This record belongs to a study of response to subunit inactivated influenza vaccine. TCRdb used MiXCR to reprocess the RT-PCR reads, holding one entry per CDR3 protein. The data contain about 570,000 distinct CDR3 sequences, around 10% of them singletons. The CDR3 spans 16 residues. Per germline, CDR1 SNHLY and CDR2 FYNNEI. Trimming left V 4 bases short and J 5 bases short, with 20 bases between. These same data were also listed under a study on T cells expressing NK-cell markers. As that report states: As the method of synthesis, 5'RACE template switching with UMIs yielded TCR beta cDNA. Dominant NKG2C+ clonotypes accounted for about 1.0-8% of CD8+ T cells in 5 to 7 donors. Specificity for HCMV among expanded NKG2C+ T cell clones was not established.

The chain uses TRBV2 and TRBJ2-5, with D tentatively TRBD2 (6 bases). Sequencing used PBMCs from blood, obtained on the day of vaccination. The TCR comes from a man aged 50 to 60 who received an inactivated influenza vaccine. The CDR3 DNA is TGTGCCAGCAGTGCGTCGGGGAGGCCGGCGTTGGAGACCCAGTACTTC. This gives the protein CASSASGRPALETQYF.